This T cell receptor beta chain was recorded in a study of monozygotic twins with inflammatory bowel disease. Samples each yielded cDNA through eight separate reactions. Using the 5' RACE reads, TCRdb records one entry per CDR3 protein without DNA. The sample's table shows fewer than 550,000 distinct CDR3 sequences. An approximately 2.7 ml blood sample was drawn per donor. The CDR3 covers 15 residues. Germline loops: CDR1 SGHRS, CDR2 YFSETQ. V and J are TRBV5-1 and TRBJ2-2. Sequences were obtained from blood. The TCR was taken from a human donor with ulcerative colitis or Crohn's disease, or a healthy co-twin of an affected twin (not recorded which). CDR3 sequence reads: CASSLEGGKTGELFF.